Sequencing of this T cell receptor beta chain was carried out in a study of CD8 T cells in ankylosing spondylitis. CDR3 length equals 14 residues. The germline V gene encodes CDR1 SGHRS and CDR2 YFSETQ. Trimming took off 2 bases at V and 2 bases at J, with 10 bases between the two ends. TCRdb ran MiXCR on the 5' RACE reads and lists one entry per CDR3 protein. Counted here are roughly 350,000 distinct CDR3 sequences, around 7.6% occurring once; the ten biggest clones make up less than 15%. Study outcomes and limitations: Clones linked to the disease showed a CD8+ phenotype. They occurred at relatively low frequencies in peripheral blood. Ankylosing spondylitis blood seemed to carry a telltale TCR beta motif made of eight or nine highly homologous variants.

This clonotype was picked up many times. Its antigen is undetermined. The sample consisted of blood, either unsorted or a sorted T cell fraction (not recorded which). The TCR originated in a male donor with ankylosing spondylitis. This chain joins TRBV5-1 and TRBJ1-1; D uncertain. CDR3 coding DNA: TGCGCCAGCAGCTTTAGAGCGGGAAACACTGAAGCTTTCTTT. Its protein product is CASSFRAGNTEAFF.